This T cell receptor beta chain appears in the sequencing data of a study of blood T cell repertoires in COVID-19. Per the study methods: How many nucleated cells were present was estimated from reference gene primer amplification. Method: immunoSEQ multiplex PCR; TCRdb's copy keeps in-frame clones and lacks some. The V and J calls and the clone size are those of that table, but D and trimming were determined from the DNA. The sample records some 210,000 clones, 87% being singletons. This CDR3 contains 16 residues. V was pared by 3 bases and J by 7 bases, with 10 bases of the junction left unmatched. Germline-derived CDR1 and CDR2 are KGHSH and LQKENI. Participants reported their clinical history, and cohort assignment relied on those reports.

The origin of this receptor is a man aged 18 to 29 with acute COVID-19. This rearrangement joins TRBV18 to TRBJ2-1; 9 bases map to TRBD2. Sequencing input: PBMCs or T cells enriched from blood (not recorded which). The CDR3 protein is CASSPPGSGSRNEQFF. The CDR3 DNA follows: TGTGCCAGCTCACCCCCGGGTAGCGGGAGTCGAAATGAGCAGTTCTTC.